These 26 T cell receptor beta chains were sequenced from one sample in a study of graft-versus-host responses after intestinal transplantation (dated by TCRdb to about 2021). What these receptors recognize is not known. The time point label here, explained by the study, means: cells obtained before transplantation from donor or recipient. Receptor libraries were prepared by the immunoSEQ multiplex PCR assay. This is the immuneACCESS table as TCRdb keeps it, with only in-frame sequences that have V and J called. A part of the clones is gone; compared with another copy, unresolved V genes explain less than half, and the rest is unexplained. This sample comprises fewer than 110,000 clones, 87% of them detected only once. The biggest ten clones account for 0.71% of the sample. The sample consisted of unstimulated CD4+ T cells sorted from spleen or lymph node cells, taken before transplant. The receptor set was obtained from a human donor who was the organ donor for an intestinal transplant.

The chain is built from TRBV5-1 and TRBJ1-1; no reliable D call. V gave up 5 bases and J gave up 1 base, with 9 bases separating them. Germline CDR1 is SGHRS and CDR2 is YFSETQ. This CDR3 is built from 13 residues. CDR3 DNA sequence: TGCGCCAGCAGTTCCCACAGGAACACTGAAGCTTTCTTT. Translated, it gives CASSSHRNTEAFF. The entire variable domain, with the rest obtained from reference TRBV5-1 and TRBJ1-1, is as follows: KAGVTQTPRYLIKTRGQQVTLSCSPISGHRSVSWYQQTPGQGLQFLFEYFSETQRNKGNFPGRFSGRQFSNSRSEMNVSTLELGDSALYLCASSSHRNTEAFFGQGTRLTVV.

The chain links TRBV19 to TRBJ1-2, with D perhaps matching TRBD1 (6 bases). The CDR3 spans 16 residues. V lost 5 bases and J lost 12, with 28 bases in between. Germline V gene sequence: CDR1 LNHDA, CDR2 SQIVND (reference sequence). CDR3 protein: CASSARTEMSNYGHTF. In DNA form, the CDR3 reads TGTGCCAGTAGTGCCCGGACAGAGATGTCTAACTACGGCCACACCTTC.

The J gene is TRBJ1-3, the V gene TRBV5-6; D gene ambiguous. Trimming left V 2 bases short and J 2 bases short, with 8 bases between. Per germline, CDR1 SGHDT and CDR2 YYEEEE. The CDR3 spans 14 residues. The CDR3 region has the DNA TGTGCCAGCAGCTTACCCGGAACTGGAAACACCATATATTTT. It codes for CASSLPGTGNTIYF. The entire variable domain, with the rest obtained from reference TRBV5-6 and TRBJ1-3, is as follows: DAGVTQSPTHLIKTRGQQVTLRCSPKSGHDTVSWYQQALGQGPQFIFQYYEEEERQRGNFPDRFSGHQFPNYSSELNVNALLLGDSALYLCASSLPGTGNTIYFGEGSWLTVV.

The rearrangement links TRBV4-1 to TRBJ1-1, with D maybe TRBD1 (5 bases). CDR1 MGHRA and CDR2 YSYEKL come from the germline V gene. Trimming removed 1 base at V and 0 bases at J, with 12 bases between. There are 16 residues in the CDR3. DNA for the CDR3: TGCGCCAGCAGCCAAGTGGGACGATCCATGAACACTGAAGCTTTCTTT. Translation gives CASSQVGRSMNTEAFF.

The genes are TRBV6-5 and TRBJ1-5; a weak D match, TRBD1 (6 bases). Germline loops: CDR1 MNHEY, CDR2 SVGAGI. V was cut by 5 bases and J by 1 base, with 12 bases left in between. This CDR3 is 15 amino acids long. As DNA, the CDR3 is TGTGCCAGCAGTCTACAGGGAGGAAGCAATCAGCCCCAGCATTTT. This gives the protein CASSLQGGSNQPQHF.

This clone was seen once. CDR3 DNA sequence: TGTGCCAGTAGTATTGACAGCTCCTACGAGCAGTACTTC. It translates to CASSIDSSYEQYF. V is TRBV19 and J is TRBJ2-7; perhaps TRBD1 as D (5 bases). Germline V gene sequence: CDR1 LNHDA, CDR2 SQIVND (reference sequence). V lost 3 bases to trimming and J lost 0 bases, with 6 bases between them. The CDR3 totals 13 residues. Looking up the rest from reference TRBV19 and TRBJ2-7 gives the full variable domain: DGGITQSPKYLFRKEGQNVTLSCEQNLNHDAMYWYRQDPGQGLRLIYYSQIVNDFQKGDIAEGYSVSREKKESFPLTVTSAQKNPTAFYLCASSIDSSYEQYFGPGTRLTVT.

The gene calls are TRBV7-3 and TRBJ1-2; D may be TRBD1 (6 bases). Trimming left V 5 bases short and J 2 bases short, with 18 bases between. CDR1 SGHTA and CDR2 FQGTGA come from the germline V gene. This CDR3 has 16 residues. CDR3 DNA: TGTGCCAGCAGCCCCCAGGGGTGGCAGTTAAACTATGGCTACACCTTC. Translating it yields CASSPQGWQLNYGYTF.

The V call is TRBV4-1, the J call TRBJ2-7; 12 bases match TRBD2. Unmatched junction bases numbered 3, after V lost 1 base and J lost 2 bases. The V gene's germline CDR1 is MGHRA and CDR2 YSYEKL. The CDR3 contains 16 residues. The CDR3 nucleotides read TGCGCCAGCAGCCAAGGACTAGCGGGAGTCCCCTACGAGCAGTACTTC. This sequence encodes CASSQGLAGVPYEQYF.

CDR3 sequence reads: CASSPRGLYQETQYF. CDR3 sequence (DNA): TGTGCCAGCAGCCCCAGGGGCCTGTACCAAGAGACCCAGTACTTC. The rearrangement uses TRBV7-9 and TRBJ2-5, with a possible D match to TRBD1 (6 bases). This CDR3 is 15 amino acids long. V lost 5 bases to trimming and J lost 0 bases, with 13 bases between them. In germline, CDR1 is SEHNR, CDR2 FQNEAQ (reference sequence).

As regards this clone: At one of its ends the junction is not consistent with the germline gene, which may arise from a read error. The chain links TRBV5-1 to TRBJ2-7; 13 bases match TRBD2. Germline-derived CDR1 and CDR2 are SGHRS and YFSETQ. CDR3 length equals 15 residues. Here the CDR3 reads CASSLEEWTSGGASF. In DNA form, the CDR3 reads TGCGCCAGCAGCTTGGAGGAGTGGACTAGCGGGGGCGCTTCCTTC.

This clone has a single count. The chain employs TRBV2 and TRBJ2-3, with TRBD2 identical over 9 bases. Germline V gives CDR1 SNHLY, CDR2 FYNNEI. The CDR3 has 15 residues. V dropped 1 base and J dropped 6; count of bases not matched to a gene: 5. The CDR3 coding sequence is TGTGCCAGCAGTGAAGAGGCGGGGGGGCCTGATACGCAGTATTTT. Translation: CASSEEAGGPDTQYF.

The chain couples TRBV19 to TRBJ1-4; D unresolved. V dropped 5 bases and J dropped 3 bases, with 16 bases sitting between them. Germline CDR1 reads LNHDA; CDR2 reads SQIVND (reference sequence). The CDR3 runs to 16 residues. CDR3 DNA: TGTGCCAGTAGTTTCACTCGGGGTAGCGCTAATGAAAAACTGTTTTTT. Protein: CASSFTRGSANEKLFF.

The chain joins TRBV7-9 to TRBJ2-7; TRBD1 matches 7 bases. V lost 4 bases, J lost 6 bases, and 3 bases stayed unmatched. The CDR3 length is 12 residues. CDR1 and CDR2 (germline): SEHNR, FQNEAQ (reference sequence). Here the CDR3 DNA reads TGTGCCAGCAGCTCAGCAGGGGGCGAGCAGTACTTC. As protein: CASSSAGGEQYF.

CDR3 nucleotide sequence: TGTGCCAGCTCCCCGGGCCCAACGGGCACTGAAGCTTTCTTT. It translates to CASSPGPTGTEAFF. The genes are TRBV18 and TRBJ1-1; D is undetermined. Trimming took 6 bases from V and 4 from J, leaving 15 bases between them. Germline V CDR1 and CDR2: KGHSH, LQKENI. The CDR3 totals 14 residues.

Worth noting for this clone: This sample includes further DNA sequences coding for the same CDR3. The chain recombines TRBV5-1 with TRBJ1-1, with 7 bases identical to TRBD1. Per germline, CDR1 SGHRS and CDR2 YFSETQ. V lost 7 bases, J lost 0 bases, and 9 bases stayed unmatched. This CDR3 region has 15 residues. CDR3 residues: CASSRDRGMNTEAFF. The CDR3 nucleotides read TGCGCCAGCTCCCGGGACAGAGGCATGAACACTGAAGCTTTCTTT.

V is TRBV7-8 and J is TRBJ1-1; weak D call: TRBD1 (5 bases). This CDR3 contains 13 residues. V dropped 2 bases and J dropped 8 bases, with 12 bases sitting between them. CDR1 is SGHVS, CDR2 FQNEAQ, per germline. The CDR3 region has the DNA TGTGCCAGCAGCTTAATTTCGTACAGGGAAGCTTTCTTT. As protein: CASSLISYREAFF.

Comments on this clone: The same CDR3 is also encoded by other DNA sequences in this sample. V is TRBV7-3 and J is TRBJ2-1; the match to TRBD2 covers 11 bases. Trimming took 5 bases from V and 9 from J; bases not matched to a gene: 6. The CDR3 totals 14 residues. Germline assignment: CDR1 SGHTA and CDR2 FQGTGA. In DNA form, the CDR3 reads TGTGCCAGCAGCCCCGGGACTAGCGGCGGTGAGCAGTTCTTC. Its protein is CASSPGTSGGEQFF.

This clone was seen just once. This sequence joins TRBV18 and TRBJ2-7, with a weak D call TRBD1 (6 bases). The V gene lost 2 bases and the J gene lost 2 bases, with 7 bases spanning the gap. The germline V gene has CDR1 KGHSH and CDR2 LQKENI. This CDR3 region has 13 residues. CDR3 amino acids: CASSPGTTYEQYF. Written as DNA, the CDR3 is TGTGCCAGCTCACCAGGGACAACCTACGAGCAGTACTTC. The whole variable domain, remainder taken from reference TRBV18 and TRBJ2-7, is NAGVMQNPRHLVRRRGQEARLRCSPMKGHSHVYWYRQLPEEGLKFMVYLQKENIIDESGMPKERFSAEFPKEGPSILRIQQVVRGDSAAYFCASSPGTTYEQYFGPGTRLTVT.

The chain couples TRBV6-5 to TRBJ2-7; 10 bases are a match to TRBD2. CDR3 length: 16 residues. V was clipped by 0 bases and J by 6 bases; unmatched bases: 8. The germline CDR1 and CDR2 sequences are MNHEY and SVGAGI. CDR3 DNA: TGTGCCAGCAGTTACTCCGGGCTAGCGGGAGAGGCCGAGCAGTACTTC. Protein: CASSYSGLAGEAEQYF.

The rearrangement uses TRBV10-3 and TRBJ2-2; D unclear. In germline, CDR1 is ENHRY, CDR2 SYGVKD. This CDR3 contains 13 residues. Trimming removed 11 bases at V and 3 bases at J, with 13 bases between. This CDR3 is CAAVGRYTGELFF. The DNA for the CDR3 is TGTGCCGCAGTAGGACGGTACACCGGGGAGCTGTTTTTT.

This chain links TRBV6-5 with TRBJ1-6; D unclear. The CDR3 extends over 13 amino acids. The V gene's germline CDR1 is MNHEY and CDR2 SVGAGI. V lost 5 bases, J lost 13 bases, and 15 bases lay in between. As DNA, the CDR3 is TGTGCCAGCAGTCGGACTGCGCTGGGGCCCCTCCACTTT. This translates into CASSRTALGPLHF.

J is TRBJ2-1 and V is TRBV6-1; D may correspond to TRBD1 or TRBD2 (7 bases each). The CDR3 is 14 residues long. Germline V lookup: CDR1 MNHNS, CDR2 SASEGT. Deletions cut 4 bases from V and 10 bases from J, with 17 bases between. In DNA, the CDR3 is TGTGCCAGCAGTGTAAACCAGGGGGGGCGAGAGCAGTTCTTC. It codes for CASSVNQGGREQFF.

The chain is built from TRBV10-1 and TRBJ2-5, with TRBD1 as a possible D gene (7 bases). The germline gives CDR1 WNHNN, CDR2 SYGVQD (reference sequence). This CDR3 is built from 16 residues. Trimming pared 3 bases from V and 3 bases from J, leaving 17 bases between. CDR3 bases: TGCGCCAGCAGTGATCCGGCGGGACAGCTGAAAGAGACCCAGTACTTC. Protein: CASSDPAGQLKETQYF.

This clone was counted between two and nine times. V usage is TRBV10-3 and J usage is TRBJ1-1; 7 positions match TRBD1. The germline CDR1 and CDR2 sequences are ENHRY and SYGVKD. Trimming at V came to 6 bases and at J to 0 bases, leaving 1 base not matched to a gene. This CDR3 spans 13 amino acids. In DNA form, the CDR3 reads TGTGCCATCAGGGGACAGTTGAACACTGAAGCTTTCTTT. It translates to CAIRGQLNTEAFF.

This clone came up a few times. This sequence joins TRBV7-2 and TRBJ1-2, with D unresolved. V lost 5 bases and J 8 bases, leaving 12 bases between the germline ends. The CDR3 consists of 12 residues. The germline gives CDR1 SGHTA, CDR2 FQGNSA. The CDR3 sequence is CASSPVDRGYTF. DNA for the CDR3: TGTGCCAGCAGCCCCGTCGACCGCGGCTACACCTTC.

This clone was found a few times. J is TRBJ2-2 and V is TRBV6-5; D perhaps matches TRBD2 (7 bases). Germline CDR1 reads MNHEY; CDR2 reads SVGAGI. V was pared by 10 bases and J by 6 bases, with 15 bases between. The CDR3 extends over 13 amino acids. The DNA for the CDR3 is TGTGCCACCACCAGGGGAGGGGCCGGGGAGCTGTTTTTT. Encoded protein: CATTRGGAGELFF.